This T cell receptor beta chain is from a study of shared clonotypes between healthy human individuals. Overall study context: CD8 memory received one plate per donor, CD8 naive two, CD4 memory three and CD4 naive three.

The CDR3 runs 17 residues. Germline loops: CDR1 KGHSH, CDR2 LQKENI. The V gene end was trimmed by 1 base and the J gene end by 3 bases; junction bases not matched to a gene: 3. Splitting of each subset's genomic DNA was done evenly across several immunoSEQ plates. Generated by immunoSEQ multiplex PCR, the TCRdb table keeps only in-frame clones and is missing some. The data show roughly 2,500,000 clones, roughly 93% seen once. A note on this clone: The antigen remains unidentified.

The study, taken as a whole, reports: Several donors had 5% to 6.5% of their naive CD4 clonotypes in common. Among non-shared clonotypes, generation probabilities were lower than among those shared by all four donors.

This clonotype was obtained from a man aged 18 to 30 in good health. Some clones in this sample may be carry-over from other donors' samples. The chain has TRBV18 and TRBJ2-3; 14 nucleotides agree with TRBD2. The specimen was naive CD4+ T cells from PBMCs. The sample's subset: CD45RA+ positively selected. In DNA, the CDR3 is TGTGCCAGCTCACCACGACTAGCGGGAGGGTATACAGATACGCAGTATTTT. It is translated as CASSPRLAGGYTDTQYF. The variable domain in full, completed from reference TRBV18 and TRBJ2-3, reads NAGVMQNPRHLVRRRGQEARLRCSPMKGHSHVYWYRQLPEEGLKFMVYLQKENIIDESGMPKERFSAEFPKEGPSILRIQQVVRGDSAAYFCASSPRLAGGYTDTQYFGPGTRLTVL.